The 20 T cell receptor beta chains below were found in one sample sequenced in a study of spatial heterogeneity in lung cancer. Notes on the study in general: Within tumors, counts of expanded alpha and beta TCRs tracked tumor mutation counts.

Their antigens remain unidentified. TCRdb reanalysed the 5' RACE reads using MiXCR and keeps one entry per CDR3 protein. The repertoire includes about 5,600 distinct CDR3 sequences, about 4.9% of them detected once, and roughly 25% sits in the top ten. Time point given: sample taken at primary tumor resection. The material was lung tumor tissue, obtained at surgery. Receptor source: a male donor with early-stage non-small cell lung cancer.

By share, this clonotype counts as medium-sized. Within a library made for alpha chains, this beta chain is off target, and its count is uninformative. The J gene is TRBJ2-1, the V gene TRBV6-5, with TRBD2 matching 7 bases. With V trimmed by 6 bases and J by 3 bases, 11 bases remained unmatched. The CDR3 consists of 16 residues. CDR1 and CDR2 (germline): MNHEY, SVGAGI. CDR3 nucleotides: TGTGCCAGCAGCCTCTCTGGGAGCGGGGTCTACAATGAGCAGTTCTTC. Its protein product is CASSLSGSGVYNEQFF.

At least ten counts were recorded for this clonotype. Since the library was made to target alpha chains, this beta chain is a stray read and its abundance is not meaningful. The rearrangement uses TRBV6-2 or TRBV6-3 and TRBJ2-7; TRBD1 matches at 7 bases. With V trimmed by 5 bases and J by 11 bases, 6 bases remained unmatched. The CDR3 is made up of 11 amino acids. Germline loops: CDR1 MNHEY, CDR2 SVGEGT. CDR3 sequence (DNA): TGTGCCAGCAGTGTTCCCGGGACAGAGTACTTC. Its translation is CASSVPGTEYF.

Many counts were recorded for this clonotype. This beta chain was picked up by a library intended for alpha chains and is off target, so its count carries little meaning. The J gene is TRBJ2-7, the V gene TRBV28, with 10 bases lining up with TRBD2. This CDR3 has 14 residues. The germline V gene has CDR1 MDHEN and CDR2 SYDVKM. V lost 6 bases and J lost 7; bases outside the gene matches: 9. CDR3 nucleotides: TGTGCCAGCAGCGGGGGTAGCGGGAGGTTTGAGCAGTACTTC. Its protein is CASSGGSGRFEQYF.

Note on this clonotype: Because the library targeted alpha chains, this beta chain is an off-target read whose size means little. This sequence joins TRBV5-1 and TRBJ2-7; 7 nucleotides align to TRBD2. The trim removed 4 bases at V and 2 bases at J, leaving 3 bases unmatched. Germline assignment: CDR1 SGHRS and CDR2 YFSETQ. The CDR3 is made up of 13 amino acids. In DNA, the CDR3 is TGCGCCAGCAGCACTAGCGCCGCCTACGAGCAGTACTTC. Translating gives CASSTSAAYEQYF.

Within the sample, this clonotype is medium-sized. The library was designed around alpha chains, so this beta chain is a stray read whose abundance carries little weight. The rearrangement links TRBV12-3 or TRBV12-4 to TRBJ2-7; the match to TRBD1 covers 10 bases. This CDR3 region has 14 residues. The V gene end was trimmed by 4 bases and the J gene end by 4 bases; junction bases not matched to a gene: 4. CDR3: CASSWGQGSYEQYF. As DNA, the CDR3 is TGTGCCAGCAGTTGGGGACAGGGGTCTTACGAGCAGTACTTC.

This clonotype was detected many times. The library was built for alpha chains, so this beta chain is an off-target read and its size means little. This rearrangement joins TRBV27 to TRBJ2-7, with D perhaps matching TRBD1 or TRBD2 (5 bases each). V lost 8 bases and J 6 bases, leaving 17 bases between the germline ends. The CDR3 runs to 13 residues. The germline V gene encodes CDR1 MNHEY and CDR2 SMNVEV (reference sequence). The CDR3 sequence is CASGLSGAAEQYF. The CDR3 nucleotides read TGTGCCAGCGGACTCTCCGGGGCGGCCGAGCAGTACTTC.

This clonotype was observed at least ten times. A library made for alpha chains picked up this beta chain off target, so its size means little. The rearrangement links TRBV11-2 to TRBJ1-6; D might be TRBD1 (5 bases). V shed 3 bases and J shed 6 bases, with 15 bases lying between them. The germline gives CDR1 SGHAT, CDR2 FQNNGV. This CDR3 is built from 16 residues. The CDR3 loop reads CASSFDRSGFNSPLHF. In nucleotides, the CDR3 is TGTGCCAGCAGCTTCGACCGGTCAGGGTTTAATTCACCCCTCCACTTT.

Ten or more counts support this clonotype. This beta chain is a stray read from a library made for alpha chains; its abundance is not meaningful. This chain joins TRBV12-3 or TRBV12-4 and TRBJ1-1; no clear D gene. Trimming took off 3 bases at V and 4 bases at J, with 12 bases between the two ends. The CDR3 has 14 residues. The CDR3 loop reads CASSLSTVGTEAFF. The CDR3 nucleotides are TGTGCCAGCAGTTTGTCTACAGTGGGCACTGAAGCTTTCTTT.

This clonotype rates as medium-sized. This beta chain represents an off-target read in a library built for alpha chains; its size is of limited meaning. CDR3 residues: CASSPTGVGDEKLFF. The CDR3, as DNA: TGCGCCAGCAGCCCGACAGGGGTCGGCGATGAAAAACTGTTTTTT. This chain links TRBV5-1 with TRBJ1-4; 8 bases are a match to TRBD1. V shed 4 bases and J 6 bases; nucleotides not matched to a gene: 8. Germline assignment: CDR1 SGHRS and CDR2 YFSETQ. The CDR3 extends over 15 amino acids. The full variable domain, completed using reference TRBV5-1 and TRBJ1-4, is KAGVTQTPRYLIKTRGQQVTLSCSPISGHRSVSWYQQTPGQGLQFLFEYFSETQRNKGNFPGRFSGRQFSNSRSEMNVSTLELGDSALYLCASSPTGVGDEKLFFGSGTQLSVL.

This clonotype is labeled as medium-sized. A library made for alpha chains picked up this beta chain off target, so its size means little. This sequence joins TRBV2 and TRBJ1-4; 9 bases align to TRBD1. Germline-derived CDR1 and CDR2 are SNHLY and FYNNEI. The CDR3 has 12 amino acids. This chain's CDR3 is CVSGQGNEKLFF. CDR3 nucleotides: TGTGTTTCGGGACAGGGTAATGAAAAACTGTTTTTT.

This clonotype has ten or more counts. Little can be read into the size of this beta chain, an off-target read in a library designed for alpha chains. V gene TRBV25-1 combines with J gene TRBJ1-1, with D perhaps TRBD1 (6 bases). The CDR3 has 11 amino acids. From germline, CDR1 is MGHDK and CDR2 SYGVNS. Deletions cut 6 bases from V and 6 bases from J, with 8 bases between. The CDR3 sequence is CASRQGPEAFF. CDR3 bases: TGTGCCAGCAGACAGGGTCCTGAAGCTTTCTTT.

By frequency in the sample, this clonotype is medium-sized. This beta chain turned up in a library designed for alpha chains; as an off-target read, its abundance says little. This sequence joins TRBV6-1 and TRBJ2-1; 12 bases fit TRBD2. J was trimmed by 8 bases and V by 6 bases; bases with no gene match: 2. CDR1 is MNHNS, CDR2 SASEGT, per germline. The CDR3 covers 13 residues. The CDR3 nucleotides are TGTGCCAGCAGAAGACTAGCGGGAGATGAGCAGTTCTTC. Protein sequence: CASRRLAGDEQFF.

This clonotype was seen many times. Little can be read into the size of this beta chain, an off-target read in a library designed for alpha chains. The gene calls are TRBV29-1 and TRBJ2-7; 12 bases align to TRBD2. This CDR3 is 14 amino acids long. The trim removed 3 bases at V and 9 bases at J, leaving 9 bases unmatched. Germline V gene sequence: CDR1 SQVTM, CDR2 ANQGSEA. The CDR3 here is CSVERLAGGRMQYF. CDR3 bases: TGCAGCGTTGAGCGGCTAGCGGGAGGGAGAATGCAGTACTTC.

This clonotype was counted ten times or more. With the library built for alpha chains, this beta chain is off target and its frequency is not meaningful. The V and J genes are TRBV7-6 and TRBJ2-2; D may match TRBD1 or TRBD2 (5 bases each). Germline CDR1 is SGHVS and CDR2 is FNYEAQ. This CDR3 spans 13 amino acids. V was trimmed by 5 bases and J by 11 bases, leaving 15 bases between them. The CDR3 protein is CASSLGEVRELFF. The CDR3 nucleotides are TGTGCCAGCAGCCTGGGGGAAGTGAGAGAGCTGTTTTTT.

By sample fraction, this clonotype is medium-sized. The size of this beta chain means little, since it is a stray read in a library made for alpha chains. This chain's CDR3 is CASSIDRGAEAFF. As DNA, the CDR3 is TGTGCCAGCAGCATCGACAGGGGGGCTGAAGCTTTCTTT. The chain joins TRBV7-6 to TRBJ1-1, with TRBD1 matching 9 bases. The junction had 4 bases not matched to a gene; V was cut back by 5 bases and J by 6 bases. The length of the CDR3 is 13 residues. Germline loops: CDR1 SGHVS, CDR2 FNYEAQ.

This clonotype is medium-sized within its sample. Since the library was made to target alpha chains, this beta chain is a stray read and its abundance is not meaningful. V usage is TRBV6-4 and J usage is TRBJ2-6; D remains unclear. The CDR3 sequence is 15 residues long. Germline values: CDR1 MRHNA, CDR2 SNTAGT. Trimming removed 5 bases at V and 1 base at J, with 9 bases between. Here the CDR3 DNA reads TGTGCCAGCAGTCCTATTCATTCTGGGGCCAACGTCCTGACTTTC. Its protein is CASSPIHSGANVLTF.

This clonotype was recorded at least ten times. In a library made to pick up alpha chains, this beta chain is a stray read with a size that means little. The chain recombines TRBV3-1 with TRBJ2-5, with TRBD2 matching 10 bases. The V and J ends lost 0 bases and 4 bases, in that order; junction bases with no gene match: 5. CDR3 length: 16 residues. The germline gives CDR1 LGHDT, CDR2 YNNKEL (reference sequence). CDR3 residues: CASSQDRLAGVETQYF. DNA for the CDR3: TGTGCCAGCAGCCAAGATCGGCTAGCGGGGGTAGAGACCCAGTACTTC.

This clonotype is classed as large. This beta chain is a stray sequence in a library constructed for alpha chains; its clone size is not meaningful. The chain joins TRBV7-3 to TRBJ2-3; a possible D gene is TRBD2 (5 bases). Trimming shortened V by 5 bases and J by 0 bases, and 12 bases separated the two germline ends. The germline V gene encodes CDR1 SGHTA and CDR2 FQGTGA. This CDR3 comprises 15 residues. CDR3 region: CASSAVAISTDTQYF. The CDR3 nucleotides are TGTGCCAGCAGCGCCGTAGCGATTAGCACAGATACGCAGTATTTT.

This clonotype was seen at least ten times. A library made for alpha chains picked up this beta chain off target, so its size means little. The V call is TRBV2, the J call TRBJ2-7; 7 nucleotides match TRBD1. The CDR3 spans 15 residues. CDR1 and CDR2 from the germline V gene are SNHLY and FYNNEI. V lost 6 bases, J lost 3 bases, and 11 bases stayed unmatched. CDR3 nucleotide sequence: TGTGCCAGCAGCGAGCCCGGACAGGTACTCTACGAGCAGTACTTC. Amino acids: CASSEPGQVLYEQYF. The full variable domain, completed using reference TRBV2 and TRBJ2-7, is EPEVTQTPSHQVTQMGQEVILRCVPISNHLYFYWYRQILGQKVEFLVSFYNNEISEKSEIFDDQFSVERPDGSNFTLKIRSTKLEDSAMYFCASSEPGQVLYEQYFGPGTRLTVT.

This clonotype appeared many times. This beta chain was picked up by a library intended for alpha chains and is off target, so its count carries little meaning. The chain couples TRBV7-9 to TRBJ2-1; D is possibly TRBD1 or TRBD2 (5 bases each). The CDR3 extends over 14 amino acids. The germline V gene has CDR1 SEHNR and CDR2 FQNEAQ (reference sequence). Trimming removed 4 bases from V and 7 bases from J, with 14 bases in between. CDR3 region: CASSSYLGGNEQFF. Here the CDR3 DNA reads TGTGCCAGCAGCTCCTACCTTGGGGGAAATGAGCAGTTCTTC. Based on the CDR3 plus reference TRBV7-9 and TRBJ2-1, the full variable domain is DTGVSQNPRHKITKRGQNVTFRCDPISEHNRLYWYRQTLGQGPEFLTYFQNEAQLEKSRLLSDRFSAERPKGSFSTLEIQRTEQGDSAMYLCASSSYLGGNEQFFGPGTRLTVL.